This is a list of T cell receptor beta chains from one sample in a study of cytomegalovirus exposure and HLA in healthy donors. The table came from immunoSEQ multiplex PCR; TCRdb's copy has only in-frame clones and leaves some out. There are about 130,000 clones in the sample; 70% to 80% occur only once, and around 2.9% lies in the top ten. Sample: PBMCs. Every receptor here comes from a man aged 30 to 39 in good health and CMV-seronegative. CDR3s include the opening cysteine and the closing phenylalanine or tryptophan.

v_gene	j_gene	CDR3aa
TRBV28	TRBJ1-3	CASTADSDFGNTIYF
TRBV9	TRBJ2-3	CASSVGLAGVFSDTQYF
TRBV7-9	TRBJ2-7	CASRGLYTGTGAGEQYF
TRBV29-1	TRBJ2-3	CSGSPTDTQYF
TRBV9	TRBJ1-4	CASSAQGVGTNEKLFF
TRBV27	TRBJ2-3	CASSWTGLPDTQYF
TRBV2	TRBJ1-1	CASSVSQNTEAFF
TRBV5-5	TRBJ2-7	CASSLAGQGGPFSYEQYF
TRBV21-1	TRBJ1-1	CASSKAGDRGTLTTEAFF
TRBV6-5	TRBJ1-1	CASGPGQSAEAFF